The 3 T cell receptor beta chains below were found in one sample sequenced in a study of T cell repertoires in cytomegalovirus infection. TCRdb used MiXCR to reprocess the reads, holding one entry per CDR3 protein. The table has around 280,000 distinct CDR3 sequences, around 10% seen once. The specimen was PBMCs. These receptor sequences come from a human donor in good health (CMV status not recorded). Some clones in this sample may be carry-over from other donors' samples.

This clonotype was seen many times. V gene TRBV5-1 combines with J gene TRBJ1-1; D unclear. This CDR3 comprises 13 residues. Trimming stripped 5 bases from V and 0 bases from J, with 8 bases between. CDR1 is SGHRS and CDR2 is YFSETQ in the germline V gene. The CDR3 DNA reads TGCGCCAGCAGGCTCGATTTGAACACTGAAGCTTTCTTT. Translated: CASRLDLNTEAFF.

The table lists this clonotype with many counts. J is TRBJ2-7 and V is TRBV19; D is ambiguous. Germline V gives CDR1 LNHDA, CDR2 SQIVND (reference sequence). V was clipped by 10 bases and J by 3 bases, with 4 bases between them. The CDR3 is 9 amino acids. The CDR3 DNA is TGTGCCAATTGCTACGAGCAGTACTTC. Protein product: CANCYEQYF.

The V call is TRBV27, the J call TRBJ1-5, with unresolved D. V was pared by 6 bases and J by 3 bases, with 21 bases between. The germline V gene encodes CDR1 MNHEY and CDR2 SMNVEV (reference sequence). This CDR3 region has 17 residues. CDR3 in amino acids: CASSPGSVGRFNQPQHF. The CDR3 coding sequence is TGTGCCAGCAGCCCCGGGTCCGTGGGGAGATTCAATCAGCCCCAGCATTTT.